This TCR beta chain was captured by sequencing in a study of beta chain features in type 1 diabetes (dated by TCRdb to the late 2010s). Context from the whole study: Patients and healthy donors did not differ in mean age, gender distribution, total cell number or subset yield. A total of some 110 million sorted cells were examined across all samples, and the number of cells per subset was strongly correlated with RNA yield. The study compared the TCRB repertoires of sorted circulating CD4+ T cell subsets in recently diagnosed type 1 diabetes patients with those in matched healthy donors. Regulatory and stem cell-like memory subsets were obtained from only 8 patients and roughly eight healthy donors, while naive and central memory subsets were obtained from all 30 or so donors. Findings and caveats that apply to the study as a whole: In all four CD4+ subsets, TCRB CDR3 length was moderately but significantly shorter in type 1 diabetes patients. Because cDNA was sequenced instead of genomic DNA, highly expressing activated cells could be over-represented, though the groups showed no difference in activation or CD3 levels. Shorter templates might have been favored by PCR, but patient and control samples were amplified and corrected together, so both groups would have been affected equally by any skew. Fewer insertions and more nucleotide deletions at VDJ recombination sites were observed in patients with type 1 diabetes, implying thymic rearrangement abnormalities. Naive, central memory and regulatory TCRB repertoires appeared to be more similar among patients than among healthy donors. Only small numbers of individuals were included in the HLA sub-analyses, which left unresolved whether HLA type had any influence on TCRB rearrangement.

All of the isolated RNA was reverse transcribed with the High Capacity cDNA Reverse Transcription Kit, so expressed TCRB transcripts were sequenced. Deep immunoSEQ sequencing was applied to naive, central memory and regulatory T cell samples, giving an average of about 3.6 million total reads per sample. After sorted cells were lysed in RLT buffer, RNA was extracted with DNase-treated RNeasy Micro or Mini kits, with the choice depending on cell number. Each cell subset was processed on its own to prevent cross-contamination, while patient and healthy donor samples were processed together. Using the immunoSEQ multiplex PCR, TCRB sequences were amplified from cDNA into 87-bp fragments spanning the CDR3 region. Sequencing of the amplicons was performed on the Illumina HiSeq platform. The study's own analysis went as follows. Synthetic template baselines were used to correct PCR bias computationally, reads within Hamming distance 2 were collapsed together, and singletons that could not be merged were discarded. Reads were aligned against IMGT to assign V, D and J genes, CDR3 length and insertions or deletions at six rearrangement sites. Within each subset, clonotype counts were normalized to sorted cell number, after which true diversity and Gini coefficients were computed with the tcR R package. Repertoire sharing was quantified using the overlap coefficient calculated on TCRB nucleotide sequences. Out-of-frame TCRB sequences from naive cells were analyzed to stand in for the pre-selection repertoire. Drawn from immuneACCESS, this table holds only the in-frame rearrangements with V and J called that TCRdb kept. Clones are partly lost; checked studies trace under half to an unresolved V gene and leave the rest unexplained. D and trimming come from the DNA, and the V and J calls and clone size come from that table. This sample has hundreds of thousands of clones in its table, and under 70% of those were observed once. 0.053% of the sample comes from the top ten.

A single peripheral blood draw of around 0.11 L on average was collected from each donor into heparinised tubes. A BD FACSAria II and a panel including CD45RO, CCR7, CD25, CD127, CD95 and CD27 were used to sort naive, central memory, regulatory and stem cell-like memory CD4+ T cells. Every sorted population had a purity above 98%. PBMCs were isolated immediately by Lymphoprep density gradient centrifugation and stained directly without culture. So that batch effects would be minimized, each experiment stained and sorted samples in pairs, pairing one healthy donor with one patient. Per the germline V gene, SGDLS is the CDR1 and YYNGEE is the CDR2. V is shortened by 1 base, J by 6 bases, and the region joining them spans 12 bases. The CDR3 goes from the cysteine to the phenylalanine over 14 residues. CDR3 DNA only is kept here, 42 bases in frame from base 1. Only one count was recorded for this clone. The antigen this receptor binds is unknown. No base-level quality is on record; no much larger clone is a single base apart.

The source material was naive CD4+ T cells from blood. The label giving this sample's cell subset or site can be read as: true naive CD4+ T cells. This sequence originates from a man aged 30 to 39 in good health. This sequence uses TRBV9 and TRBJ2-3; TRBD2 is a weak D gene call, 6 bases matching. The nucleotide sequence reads TGTGCCAGCAGCGTAACGGGAGTGGGGGATACGCAGTATTTT. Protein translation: CASSVTGVGDTQYF. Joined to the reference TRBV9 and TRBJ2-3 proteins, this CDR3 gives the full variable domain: DSGVTQTPKHLITATGQRVTLRCSPRSGDLSVYWYQQSLDQGLQFLIQYYNGEERAKGNILERFSAQQFPDLHSELNLSSLELGDSALYFCASSVTGVGDTQYFGPGTRLTVL.